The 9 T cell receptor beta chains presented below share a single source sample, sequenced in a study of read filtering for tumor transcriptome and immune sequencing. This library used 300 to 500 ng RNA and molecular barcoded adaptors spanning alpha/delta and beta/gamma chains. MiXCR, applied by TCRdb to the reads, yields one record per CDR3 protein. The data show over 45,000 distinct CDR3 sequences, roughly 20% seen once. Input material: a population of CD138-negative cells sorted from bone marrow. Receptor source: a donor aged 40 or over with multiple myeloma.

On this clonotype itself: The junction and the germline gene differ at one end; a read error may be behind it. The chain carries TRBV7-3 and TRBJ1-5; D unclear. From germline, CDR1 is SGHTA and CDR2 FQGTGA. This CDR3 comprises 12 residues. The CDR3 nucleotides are TGTGCCAGCAGCTATATTGGCAGAGAACCAGCATTT. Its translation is CASSYIGREPAF.

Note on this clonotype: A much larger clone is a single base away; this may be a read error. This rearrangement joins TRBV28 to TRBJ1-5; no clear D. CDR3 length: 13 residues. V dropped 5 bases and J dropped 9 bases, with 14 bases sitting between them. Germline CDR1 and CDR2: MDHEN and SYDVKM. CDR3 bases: TGTGCCAGCAGTCCCCAAGCGGATCTGCCCCAGCATTTT. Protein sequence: CASSPQADLPQHF. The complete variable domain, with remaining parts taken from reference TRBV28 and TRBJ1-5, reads DVKVTQSSRYLVKRTGEKVFLECVQDMDHENMFWYRQDPGLGLRLIYFSYDVKMKEKGDIPEGYSVSREKKERFSLILESASTNQTSMYLCASSPQADLPQHFGDGTRLSIL.

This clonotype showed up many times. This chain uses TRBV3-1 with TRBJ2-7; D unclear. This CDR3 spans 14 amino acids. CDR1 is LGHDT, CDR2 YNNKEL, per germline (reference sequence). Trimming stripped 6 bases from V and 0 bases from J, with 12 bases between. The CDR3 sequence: CASRLGRHSYEQYF. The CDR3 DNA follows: TGTGCCAGCAGGCTTGGGCGGCACTCCTACGAGCAGTACTTC.

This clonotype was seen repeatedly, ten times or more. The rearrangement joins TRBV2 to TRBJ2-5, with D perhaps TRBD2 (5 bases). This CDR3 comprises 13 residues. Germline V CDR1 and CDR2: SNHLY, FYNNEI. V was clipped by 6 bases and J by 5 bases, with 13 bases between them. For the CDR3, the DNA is TGTGCCAGCAGGAGGGAGCGTCGGGAGACCCAGTACTTC. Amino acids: CASRRERRETQYF.

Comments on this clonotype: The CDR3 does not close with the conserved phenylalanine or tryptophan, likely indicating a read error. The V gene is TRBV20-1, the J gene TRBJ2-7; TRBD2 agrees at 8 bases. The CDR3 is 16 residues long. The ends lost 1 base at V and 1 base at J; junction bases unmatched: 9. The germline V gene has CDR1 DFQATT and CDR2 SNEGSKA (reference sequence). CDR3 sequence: CSARVVGGGFSYEQYL. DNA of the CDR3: TGCAGTGCTAGAGTAGTAGGCGGGGGGTTTTCCTACGAGCAGTACCTC.

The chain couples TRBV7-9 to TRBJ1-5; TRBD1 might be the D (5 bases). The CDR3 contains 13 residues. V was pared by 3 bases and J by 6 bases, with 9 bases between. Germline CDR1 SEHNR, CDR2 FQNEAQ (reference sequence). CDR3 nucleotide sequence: TGTGCCAGCAGCTTGGCAGGGCCTCAGCCCCAGCATTTT. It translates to CASSLAGPQPQHF.

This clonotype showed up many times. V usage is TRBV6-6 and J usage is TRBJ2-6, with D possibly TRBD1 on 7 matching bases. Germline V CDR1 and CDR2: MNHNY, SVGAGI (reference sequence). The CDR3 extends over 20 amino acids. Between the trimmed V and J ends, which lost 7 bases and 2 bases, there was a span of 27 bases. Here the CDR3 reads CASTSKGSEGAMAGANVLTF. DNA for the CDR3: TGTGCCAGCACCTCTAAGGGGTCGGAGGGGGCAATGGCTGGGGCCAACGTCCTGACTTTC.

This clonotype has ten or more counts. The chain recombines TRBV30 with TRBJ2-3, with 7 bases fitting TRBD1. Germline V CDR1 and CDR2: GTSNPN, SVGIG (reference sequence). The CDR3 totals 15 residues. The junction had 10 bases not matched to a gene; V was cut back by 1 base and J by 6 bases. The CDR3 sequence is CAWSGQGGFADTQYF. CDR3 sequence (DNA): TGTGCCTGGAGTGGACAGGGCGGTTTCGCTGATACGCAGTATTTT.

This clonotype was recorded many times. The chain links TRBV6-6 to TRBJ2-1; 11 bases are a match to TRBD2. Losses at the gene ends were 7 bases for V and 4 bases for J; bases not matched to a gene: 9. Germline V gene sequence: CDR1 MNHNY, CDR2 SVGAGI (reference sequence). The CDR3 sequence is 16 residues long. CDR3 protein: CASTSTSGREYNEQFF. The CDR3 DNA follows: TGTGCCAGCACCTCAACTAGCGGGAGAGAATACAATGAGCAGTTCTTC.